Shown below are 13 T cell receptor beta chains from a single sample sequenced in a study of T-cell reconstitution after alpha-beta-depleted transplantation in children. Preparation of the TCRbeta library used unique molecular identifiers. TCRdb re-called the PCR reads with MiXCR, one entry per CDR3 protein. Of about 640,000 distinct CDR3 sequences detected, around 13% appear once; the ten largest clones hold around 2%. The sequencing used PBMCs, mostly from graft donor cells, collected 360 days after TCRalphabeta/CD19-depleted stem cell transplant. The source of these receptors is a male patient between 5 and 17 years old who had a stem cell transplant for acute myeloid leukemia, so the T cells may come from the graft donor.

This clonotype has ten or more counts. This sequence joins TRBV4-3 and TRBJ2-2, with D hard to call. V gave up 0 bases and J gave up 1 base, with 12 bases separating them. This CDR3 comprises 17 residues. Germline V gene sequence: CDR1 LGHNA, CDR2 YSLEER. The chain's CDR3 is CASSQDRLDLNTGELFF. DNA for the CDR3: TGCGCCAGCAGCCAAGATAGGCTAGATCTGAACACCGGGGAGCTGTTTTTT.

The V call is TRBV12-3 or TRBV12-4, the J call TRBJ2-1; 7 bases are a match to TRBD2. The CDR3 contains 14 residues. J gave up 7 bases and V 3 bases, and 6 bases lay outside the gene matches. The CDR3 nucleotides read TGTGCCAGCAGTTTGGGGGAGGGAGGAAATGAGCAGTTCTTC. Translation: CASSLGEGGNEQFF.

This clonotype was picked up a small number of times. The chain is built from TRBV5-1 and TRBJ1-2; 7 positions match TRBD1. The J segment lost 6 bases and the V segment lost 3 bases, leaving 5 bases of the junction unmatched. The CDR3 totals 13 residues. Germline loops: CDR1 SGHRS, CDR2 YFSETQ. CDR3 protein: CASSWGQSNGYTF. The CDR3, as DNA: TGCGCCAGCAGCTGGGGACAGTCTAATGGCTACACCTTC.

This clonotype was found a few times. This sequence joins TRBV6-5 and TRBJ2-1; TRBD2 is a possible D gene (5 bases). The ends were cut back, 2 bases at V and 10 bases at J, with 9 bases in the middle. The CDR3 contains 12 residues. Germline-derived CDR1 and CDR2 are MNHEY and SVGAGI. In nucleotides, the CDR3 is TGTGCCAGCAGTTACGATTCGGGGGAGCAGTTCTTC. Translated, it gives CASSYDSGEQFF.

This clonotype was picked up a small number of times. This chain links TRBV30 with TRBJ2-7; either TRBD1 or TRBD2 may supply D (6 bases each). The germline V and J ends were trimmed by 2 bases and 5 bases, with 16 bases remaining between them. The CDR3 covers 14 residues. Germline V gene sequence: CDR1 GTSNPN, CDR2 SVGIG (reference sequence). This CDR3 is CAWSLGGLFNEQYF. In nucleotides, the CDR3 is TGTGCCTGGAGTCTCGGGGGCTTGTTTAACGAGCAGTACTTC.

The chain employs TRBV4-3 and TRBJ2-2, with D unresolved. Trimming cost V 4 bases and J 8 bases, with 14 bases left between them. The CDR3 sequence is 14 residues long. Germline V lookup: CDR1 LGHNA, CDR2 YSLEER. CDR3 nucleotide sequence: TGCGCCAGCAGCCGAAACCCTACCTCGGGGGAGCTGTTTTTT. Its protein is CASSRNPTSGELFF.

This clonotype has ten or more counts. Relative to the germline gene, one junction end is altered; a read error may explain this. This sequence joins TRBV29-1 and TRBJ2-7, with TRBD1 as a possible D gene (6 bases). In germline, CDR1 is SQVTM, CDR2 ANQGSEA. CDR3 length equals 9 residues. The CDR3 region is CSVGDIRDF. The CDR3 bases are TGCAGCGTCGGGGACATTAGGGACTTC.

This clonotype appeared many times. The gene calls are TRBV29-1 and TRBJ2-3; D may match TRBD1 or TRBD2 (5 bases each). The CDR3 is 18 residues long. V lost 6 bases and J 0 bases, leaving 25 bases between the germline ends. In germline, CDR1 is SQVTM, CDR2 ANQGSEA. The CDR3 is CSVSSLTNGKGSTDTQYF. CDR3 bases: TGCAGCGTCTCTTCCCTCACGAACGGGAAGGGGAGCACAGATACGCAGTATTTT.

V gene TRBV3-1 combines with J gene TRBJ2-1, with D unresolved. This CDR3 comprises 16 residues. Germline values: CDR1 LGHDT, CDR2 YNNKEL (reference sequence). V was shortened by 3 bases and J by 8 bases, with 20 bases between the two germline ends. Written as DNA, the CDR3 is TGTGCCAGCAGCCAGCTCCCCCGGGCTCAAGTCCATGAGCAGTTCTTC. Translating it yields CASSQLPRAQVHEQFF.

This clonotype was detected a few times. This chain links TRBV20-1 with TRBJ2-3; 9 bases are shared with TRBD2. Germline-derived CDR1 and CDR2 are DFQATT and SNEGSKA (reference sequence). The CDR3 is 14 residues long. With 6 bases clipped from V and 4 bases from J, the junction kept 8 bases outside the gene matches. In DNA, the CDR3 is TGCAGTGCCCCATCAGCGGGAGGAGCAGATACGCAGTATTTT. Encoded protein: CSAPSAGGADTQYF.

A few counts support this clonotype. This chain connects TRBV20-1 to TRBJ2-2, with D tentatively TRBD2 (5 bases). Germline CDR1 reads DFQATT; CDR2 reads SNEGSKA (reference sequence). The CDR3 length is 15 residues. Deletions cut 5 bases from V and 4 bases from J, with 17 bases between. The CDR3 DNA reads TGCAGTGCTGACCCGACCACCGGAGGCACCGGGGAGCTGTTTTTT. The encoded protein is CSADPTTGGTGELFF.

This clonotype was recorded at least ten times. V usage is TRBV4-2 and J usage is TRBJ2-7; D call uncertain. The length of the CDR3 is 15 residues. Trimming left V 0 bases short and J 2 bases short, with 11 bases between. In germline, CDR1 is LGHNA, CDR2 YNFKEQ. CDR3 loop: CASSQDATTTYEQYF. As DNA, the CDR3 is TGTGCCAGCAGCCAAGATGCTACAACTACCTACGAGCAGTACTTC.

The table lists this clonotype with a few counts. The CDR3 spells CASISGTSNGDTQYF. In nucleotides, the CDR3 is TGTGCCAGCATCTCAGGGACCAGTAACGGGGATACGCAGTATTTT. The chain uses TRBV12-3 or TRBV12-4 and TRBJ2-3, with D perhaps given as TRBD1 or TRBD2 (5 bases each). Deletions cut 7 bases from V and 6 bases from J, with 20 bases between. CDR3 length: 15 amino acids.